This T cell receptor beta chain was captured in a study of T cells in Graves' hyperthyroidism and ophthalmopathy. Regarding the study as a whole: From stable hyperthyroidism, ophthalmopathy was separated by a 13 V-J model.

Germline CDR1 is DFQATT and CDR2 is SNEGSKA (reference sequence). This CDR3 spans 14 amino acids. Trimming removed 5 bases from V and 4 bases from J; junction bases left unmatched: 8. In the case of this clonotype: Its antigen is not known.

Amplified regions were TCR beta CDR3 sequences from RNA transcripts. The HTBI set primed first-round TCR CDR3 RT-PCR. A single record per CDR3 protein comes from TCRdb applying MiXCR to the multiplex PCR reads. There are about 640,000 distinct CDR3 sequences in the sample; about a fifth occur only once, and over 30% lies in the top ten. Sequences were obtained from blood. This sequence joins TRBV20-1 and TRBJ2-7, with 10 bases matching TRBD2. The origin of this receptor is a man aged 25-45 years with Graves' ophthalmopathy. Here the CDR3 DNA reads TGCAGTGCTTCCCTTAGCGGGAGGAGGTACGAGCAGTACTTC. As protein: CSASLSGRRYEQYF.